This T cell receptor beta chain comes out of a study of blood T cell repertoires in COVID-19. TCRdb's copy holds only in-frame clones and misses some; the assay was immunoSEQ multiplex PCR. The data hold about 180,000 clones, with approximately 83% observed a single time. The CDR3 consists of 13 residues. Germline V CDR1 and CDR2: KGHSH, LQKENI. V was cut by 3 bases and J by 4 bases, with 9 bases left in between. The gene calls are TRBV18 and TRBJ1-2, with D hard to call. The clonotype originates from a woman aged 40 to 49 with COVID-19, enrolled during active disease. Specimen: peripheral blood. The CDR3 DNA sequence: TGTGCCAGCTCACCCGGACTTTCCTATGGCTACACCTTC. Translating it yields CASSPGLSYGYTF.